This TCR beta chain was retrieved from a study of blood T cell repertoires in COVID-19. TCRdb's copy holds only in-frame clones and misses some; the assay was immunoSEQ multiplex PCR. Altogether about 410,000 clones are present, approximately 91% being singletons, with the ten largest covering less than 2%. The germline V and J ends were trimmed by 7 bases and 1 base, with 11 bases remaining between them. This CDR3 has 13 residues. CDR1 and CDR2 (germline): SGHDT, YYEEEE. J is TRBJ2-5 and V is TRBV5-6, with D tentatively TRBD2 (7 bases). Sequencing was carried out using peripheral blood. The TCR sequence derives from a woman between 40 and 55 years old with COVID-19, enrolled during active disease. The CDR3 DNA sequence: TGTGCCAGCCGGCGGGGGCTCCAAGAGACCCAGTACTTC. Its translation is CASRRGLQETQYF.